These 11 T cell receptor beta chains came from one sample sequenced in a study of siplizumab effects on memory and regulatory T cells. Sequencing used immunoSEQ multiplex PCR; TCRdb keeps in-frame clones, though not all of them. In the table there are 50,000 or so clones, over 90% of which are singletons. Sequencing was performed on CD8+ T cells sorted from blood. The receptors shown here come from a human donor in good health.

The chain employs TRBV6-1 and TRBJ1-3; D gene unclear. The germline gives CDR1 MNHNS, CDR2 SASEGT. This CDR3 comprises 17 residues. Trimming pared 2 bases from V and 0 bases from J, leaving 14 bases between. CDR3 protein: CASSEIGRLHSGNTIYF. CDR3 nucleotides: TGTGCCAGCAGTGAAATTGGACGGCTACACTCTGGAAACACCATATATTTT.

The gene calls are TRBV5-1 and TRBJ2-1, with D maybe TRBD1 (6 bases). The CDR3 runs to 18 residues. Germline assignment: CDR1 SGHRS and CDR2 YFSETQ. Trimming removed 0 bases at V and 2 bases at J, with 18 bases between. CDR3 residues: CASSLGTGTRIAYNEQFF. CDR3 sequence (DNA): TGCGCCAGCAGCTTGGGAACGGGGACAAGGATCGCCTACAATGAGCAGTTCTTC.

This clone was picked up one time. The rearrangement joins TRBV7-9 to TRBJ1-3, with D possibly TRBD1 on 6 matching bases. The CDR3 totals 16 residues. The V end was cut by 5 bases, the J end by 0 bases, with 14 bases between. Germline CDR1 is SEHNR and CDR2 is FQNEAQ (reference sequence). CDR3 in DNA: TGTGCCAGCAGCCCAGCGACAGGATCCTCTGGAAACACCATATATTTT. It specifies CASSPATGSSGNTIYF.

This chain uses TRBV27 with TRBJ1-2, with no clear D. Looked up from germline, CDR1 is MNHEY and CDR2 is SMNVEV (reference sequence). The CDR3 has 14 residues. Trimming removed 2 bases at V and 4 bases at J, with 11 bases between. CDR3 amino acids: CASSLGSGFYGYTF. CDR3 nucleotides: TGTGCCAGCAGTTTAGGATCTGGGTTCTATGGCTACACCTTC.

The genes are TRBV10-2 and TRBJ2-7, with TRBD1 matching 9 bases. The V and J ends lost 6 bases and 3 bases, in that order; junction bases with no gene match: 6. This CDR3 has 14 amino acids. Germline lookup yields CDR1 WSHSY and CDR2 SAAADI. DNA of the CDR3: TGCGCCAGCAGCGCGGGACAGGGCGACTACGAGCAGTACTTC. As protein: CASSAGQGDYEQYF.

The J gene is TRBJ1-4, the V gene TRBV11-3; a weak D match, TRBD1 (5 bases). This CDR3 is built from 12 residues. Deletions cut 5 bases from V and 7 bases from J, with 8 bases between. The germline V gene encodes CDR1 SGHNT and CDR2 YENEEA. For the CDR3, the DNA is TGTGCCAGCAGCCTCGACAGTGAAAAACTGTTTTTT. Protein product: CASSLDSEKLFF. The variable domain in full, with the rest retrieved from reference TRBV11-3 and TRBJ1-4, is EAGVVQSPRYKIIEKKQPVAFWCNPISGHNTLYWYLQNLGQGPELLIRYENEEAVDDSQLPKDRFSAERLKGVDSTLKIQPAELGDSAVYLCASSLDSEKLFFGSGTQLSVL.

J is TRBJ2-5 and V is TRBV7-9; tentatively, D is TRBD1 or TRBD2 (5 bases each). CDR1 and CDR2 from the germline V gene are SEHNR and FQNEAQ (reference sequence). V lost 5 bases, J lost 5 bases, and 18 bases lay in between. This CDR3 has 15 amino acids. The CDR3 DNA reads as TGTGCCAGCAGCGAGGGGCCTCGAGGAAAGGAGACCCAGTACTTC. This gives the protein CASSEGPRGKETQYF.

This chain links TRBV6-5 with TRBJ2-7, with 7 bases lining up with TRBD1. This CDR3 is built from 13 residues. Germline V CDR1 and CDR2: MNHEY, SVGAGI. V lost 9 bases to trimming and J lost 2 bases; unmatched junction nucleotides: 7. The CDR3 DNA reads TGTGCCAGTCTTCGGACAGGAACCTACGAGCAGTACTTC. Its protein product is CASLRTGTYEQYF.

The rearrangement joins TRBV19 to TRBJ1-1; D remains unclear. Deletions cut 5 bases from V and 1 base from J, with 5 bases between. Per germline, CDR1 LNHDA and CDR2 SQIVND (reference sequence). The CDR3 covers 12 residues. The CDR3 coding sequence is TGTGCCAGTAGTTGGCCGAACACTGAAGCTTTCTTT. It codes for CASSWPNTEAFF.

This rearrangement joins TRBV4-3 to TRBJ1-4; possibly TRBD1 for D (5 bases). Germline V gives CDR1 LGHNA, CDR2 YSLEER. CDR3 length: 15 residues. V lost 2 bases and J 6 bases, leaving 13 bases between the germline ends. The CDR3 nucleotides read TGCGCCAGCAGCCAAAGGGGCAGGGCTGATGAAAAACTGTTTTTT. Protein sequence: CASSQRGRADEKLFF.

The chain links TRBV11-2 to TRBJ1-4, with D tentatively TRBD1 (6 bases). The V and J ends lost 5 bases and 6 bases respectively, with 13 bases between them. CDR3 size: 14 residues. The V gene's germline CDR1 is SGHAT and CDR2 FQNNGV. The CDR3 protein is CASSPDSEDEKLFF. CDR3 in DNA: TGTGCCAGCAGCCCGGACAGTGAGGATGAAAAACTGTTTTTT.